The 18 T cell receptor beta chains below all came from one sample that was sequenced in a study of cytomegalovirus exposure and HLA in healthy donors. PCR employed 60 Vbeta and 13 Jbeta primers. TCRdb's table, derived via immunoSEQ multiplex PCR, lists solely in-frame clones and lacks some. The sample contains approximately 160,000 clones, roughly 80% of which appear only once. The specimen was PBMCs. The receptor set was obtained from a woman aged 18 to 35 in good health and CMV-seronegative.

This clone was found a few times. The rearrangement uses TRBV7-2 and TRBJ2-2; D uncertain. Trimming took off 5 bases at V and 3 bases at J, with 7 bases between the two ends. CDR1 is SGHTA and CDR2 is FQGNSA in the germline V gene. The CDR3 is made up of 13 amino acids. The CDR3: CASSPRHTGELFF. The CDR3 nucleotides read TGTGCCAGCAGCCCTAGGCACACCGGGGAGCTGTTTTTT.

CDR3 nucleotides: TGTGCCAGCACAGGGGTAGGGGTCGACGAGCAGTACTTC. Translating it yields CASTGVGVDEQYF. This chain joins TRBV5-5 and TRBJ2-7, with a weak D call TRBD1 (6 bases). Germline CDR1 reads SGHKS; CDR2 reads YYEKEE (reference sequence). The ends were cut back, 6 bases at V and 5 bases at J, with 15 bases in the middle. This CDR3 comprises 13 residues.

This chain connects TRBV28 to TRBJ2-5; D might be TRBD2 (6 bases). V gave up 4 bases and J gave up 3 bases, with 15 bases separating them. This CDR3 comprises 15 residues. The V gene's germline CDR1 is MDHEN and CDR2 SYDVKM. CDR3: CASSSGLPWKETQYF. CDR3 coding DNA: TGTGCCAGCAGTTCGGGACTGCCCTGGAAAGAGACCCAGTACTTC.

The chain links TRBV19 to TRBJ1-5, with unresolved D. This CDR3 is built from 13 residues. V was trimmed by 3 bases and J by 3 bases, leaving 6 bases between them. Germline-derived CDR1 and CDR2 are LNHDA and SQIVND (reference sequence). DNA of the CDR3: TGTGCCAGTAGTATCATAGTCAATCAGCCCCAGCATTTT. The encoded protein is CASSIIVNQPQHF.

The gene calls are TRBV5-4 and TRBJ1-3; 9 bases are shared with TRBD1. V lost 0 bases, J lost 1 base, and 2 bases stayed unmatched. Germline CDR1 SGHNT, CDR2 YYREEE (reference sequence). The CDR3 consists of 16 residues. The CDR3 DNA follows: TGTGCCAGCAGCTTGGCCGGACAGGGGTCTGGAAACACCATATATTTT. It is translated as CASSLAGQGSGNTIYF.

CDR3 coding DNA: TGTGCCAGCAGCTTAACGGCTAGGAATGAGCAGTTCTTC. This sequence encodes CASSLTARNEQFF. The J gene is TRBJ2-1, the V gene TRBV7-3; D gene unclear. V lost 0 bases and J lost 7, with 7 bases in between. Looked up from germline, CDR1 is SGHTA and CDR2 is FQGTGA. This CDR3 has 13 amino acids.

J is TRBJ2-7 and V is TRBV11-2, with TRBD1 matching over 7 bases. Germline CDR1 reads SGHAT; CDR2 reads FQNNGV. The CDR3 sequence is 14 residues long. With V trimmed by 1 base and J by 3 bases, 3 bases remained unmatched. The CDR3 loop is CASSLVGGSYEQYF. The CDR3 DNA follows: TGTGCCAGCAGCTTAGTAGGGGGCAGCTACGAGCAGTACTTC.

This chain uses TRBV6-5 with TRBJ2-7; 7 nucleotides match TRBD2. The V gene end was trimmed by 0 bases and the J gene end by 6 bases; junction bases not matched to a gene: 2. The CDR3 contains 13 residues. The germline V gene has CDR1 MNHEY and CDR2 SVGAGI. The CDR3 loop is CASSYSGGGEQYF. The CDR3 region has the DNA TGTGCCAGCAGTTACTCGGGCGGGGGCGAGCAGTACTTC.

The chain combines TRBV10-3 with TRBJ2-7, with 10 nucleotides matching TRBD2. Germline CDR1 is ENHRY and CDR2 is SYGVKD. Trimming cost V 3 bases and J 1 base; bases outside gene matches: 3. CDR3 length: 15 amino acids. CDR3 DNA: TGTGCCATCAGTGAAGCGACTAGCGGGTCCTACGAGCAGTACTTC. This translates into CAISEATSGSYEQYF.

This chain uses TRBV28 with TRBJ2-7; 11 bases are a match to TRBD2. The CDR3 length is 19 residues. The J segment lost 2 bases and the V segment lost 6 bases, leaving 18 bases of the junction unmatched. The germline gives CDR1 MDHEN, CDR2 SYDVKM. CDR3 residues: CASSRTRLRTSGRAYEQYF. The CDR3 bases are TGTGCCAGCAGCCGAACACGCCTAAGGACTAGCGGGCGAGCCTACGAGCAGTACTTC.

This chain uses TRBV2 with TRBJ2-7; TRBD2 might be the D (6 bases). The CDR3 loop spans 13 amino acids. Germline CDR1 is SNHLY and CDR2 is FYNNEI. The ends were cut back, 3 bases at V and 4 bases at J, with 10 bases in the middle. The CDR3 sequence is CASSDGRKYEQYF. Here the CDR3 DNA reads TGTGCCAGCAGTGATGGGAGGAAGTACGAGCAGTACTTC.

V usage is TRBV19 and J usage is TRBJ2-7; 8 bases match TRBD1. The CDR3 loop spans 13 amino acids. Germline CDR1 is LNHDA and CDR2 is SQIVND (reference sequence). The ends lost 6 bases at V and 5 bases at J; junction bases unmatched: 6. CDR3 sequence: CASSQDRGNEQYF. As DNA, the CDR3 is TGTGCCAGTAGCCAAGACAGGGGAAACGAGCAGTACTTC. The complete variable domain, with remaining parts taken from reference TRBV19 and TRBJ2-7, reads DGGITQSPKYLFRKEGQNVTLSCEQNLNHDAMYWYRQDPGQGLRLIYYSQIVNDFQKGDIAEGYSVSREKKESFPLTVTSAQKNPTAFYLCASSQDRGNEQYFGPGTRLTVT.

This clone showed up just once. This chain connects TRBV19 to TRBJ1-5; TRBD1 might be the D (6 bases). Per germline, CDR1 LNHDA and CDR2 SQIVND (reference sequence). V lost 3 bases and J lost 5, with 11 bases in between. This CDR3 contains 14 residues. The CDR3 protein is CASSMGRGYQPQHF. CDR3 DNA: TGTGCCAGTAGTATGGGCAGGGGATATCAGCCCCAGCATTTT.

Concerning this clone: The junction and the germline gene differ at one end; a read error may be behind it. The rearrangement joins TRBV6-1 to TRBJ2-1; 7 bases agree with TRBD2. The CDR3 runs 15 residues. Looked up from germline, CDR1 is MNHNS and CDR2 is SASEGT. This chain's CDR3 is CASGDLAAINNVQFF. CDR3 DNA: TGTGCCAGCGGGGACCTAGCGGCCATAAACAATGTGCAGTTCTTC.

V and J are TRBV28 and TRBJ2-6; D is uncertain. The V and J ends lost 2 bases and 2 bases respectively, with 7 bases between them. The length of the CDR3 is 15 residues. Germline V gene sequence: CDR1 MDHEN, CDR2 SYDVKM. In DNA, the CDR3 is TGTGCCAGCAGTTTAAAGAGCGCTGGGGCCAACGTCCTGACTTTC. This encodes CASSLKSAGANVLTF. Full variable domain (remainder filled in from reference TRBV28 and TRBJ2-6): DVKVTQSSRYLVKRTGEKVFLECVQDMDHENMFWYRQDPGLGLRLIYFSYDVKMKEKGDIPEGYSVSREKKERFSLILESASTNQTSMYLCASSLKSAGANVLTFGAGSRLTVL.

J is TRBJ2-5 and V is TRBV28, with 7 bases matching TRBD2. This CDR3 contains 16 residues. Per the germline V gene, CDR1 is MDHEN and CDR2 is SYDVKM. With 3 bases clipped from V and 2 bases from J, the junction kept 9 bases outside the gene matches. CDR3 in DNA: TGTGCCAGCAGTTTGGGGGGGTCGGGACTACAAGAGACCCAGTACTTC. It codes for CASSLGGSGLQETQYF.

J is TRBJ1-1 and V is TRBV30; 10 positions agree with TRBD1. The trim removed 1 base at V and 0 bases at J, leaving 8 bases unmatched. CDR3 length equals 17 residues. Germline values: CDR1 GTSNPN, CDR2 SVGIG (reference sequence). CDR3 region: CAWSGGQGTYMNTEAFF. In DNA, the CDR3 is TGTGCCTGGAGTGGGGGACAGGGGACATACATGAACACTGAAGCTTTCTTT.

This clone came up once. CDR3 nucleotide sequence: TGTGCCAGCAGCCAAGATGGTCAGGGGAGGGGGAGTGAAAAACTGTTTTTT. Protein sequence: CASSQDGQGRGSEKLFF. V is TRBV4-2 and J is TRBJ1-4; D may be TRBD1 (6 bases). This CDR3 has 17 amino acids. V lost 0 bases, J lost 7 bases, and 18 bases lay in between. Germline CDR1 and CDR2: LGHNA and YNFKEQ.